This T cell receptor beta chain was sequenced for a study of blood T cell repertoires in COVID-19. Study at large: The samples span acute and convalescent COVID-19 from the United States, Italy and Spain.

In the study's own analysis: Estimation of nucleated cell counts was performed using reference gene primer amplification. The protocol was immunoSEQ multiplex PCR, while the TCRdb copy is restricted to in-frame clones and leaves out a portion. For V, J and clone size, that table is used; D and trimming come from the DNA. Among roughly 240,000 clones listed, 87% were seen once. Germline V gene lookup returns CDR1 MNHEY and CDR2 SMNVEV (reference sequence). The V segment lost 5 bases and the J segment 4 bases; nucleotides outside the gene matches: 2. CDR3 size: 14 residues. Participants spanned ages roughly 18 to 95 years and resided in over 20 US areas.

The TCR sequence derives from a woman aged 30 to 39 with acute COVID-19. The genes are TRBV27 and TRBJ1-2; the match to TRBD1 covers 12 bases. The sample consisted of PBMCs or T cells enriched from blood (not recorded which). The CDR3 here is CASSTGQGAYGYTF. In nucleotides, the CDR3 is TGTGCCAGCAGTACGGGACAGGGGGCCTATGGCTACACCTTC.